Below, 31 T cell receptor beta chains from the same sample are listed, as sequenced in a study of siplizumab effects on memory and regulatory T cells. The protocol was immunoSEQ multiplex PCR, while the TCRdb copy is restricted to in-frame clones and leaves out a portion. The sample includes fewer than 120,000 clones, 92% of them seen just once. Material: CD4+ T cells sorted from blood. Receptors originate from a human donor in good health.

CDR3 protein: CASSLTRTEEKLFF. CDR3 nucleotide sequence: TGTGCCAGCAGCTTGACAAGGACGGAGGAAAAACTGTTTTTT. The J gene is TRBJ1-4, the V gene TRBV7-9; D gene unclear. Trimming removed 3 bases at V and 8 bases at J, with 13 bases between. The CDR3 sequence is 14 residues long. From germline, CDR1 is SEHNR and CDR2 FQNEAQ (reference sequence).

The chain recombines TRBV7-9 with TRBJ2-2, with TRBD2 matching over 15 bases. The CDR3 extends over 19 amino acids. The germline CDR1 and CDR2 sequences are SEHNR and FQNEAQ (reference sequence). Trimming cost V 5 bases and J 2 bases; bases outside gene matches: 9. CDR3 residues: CASSPLVGLAGGNTGELFF. CDR3 bases: TGTGCCAGCAGCCCCCTCGTGGGACTAGCGGGAGGTAACACCGGGGAGCTGTTTTTT.

The chain combines TRBV7-3 with TRBJ2-2, with 13 bases that match TRBD2. This CDR3 region has 16 residues. V dropped 5 bases and J dropped 7; count of bases not matched to a gene: 7. CDR1 and CDR2 from the germline V gene are SGHTA and FQGTGA. The chain's CDR3 is CASSAGTSGMGGELFF. In DNA, the CDR3 is TGTGCCAGCAGCGCCGGGACTAGCGGGATGGGCGGGGAGCTGTTTTTT. Using reference TRBV7-3 and TRBJ2-2 for the parts outside the CDR3, the full variable domain is GAGVSQTPSNKVTEKGKYVELRCDPISGHTALYWYRQSLGQGPEFLIYFQGTGAADDSGLPNDRFFAVRPEGSVSTLKIQRTERGDSAVYLCASSAGTSGMGGELFFGEGSRLTVL.

The rearrangement links TRBV2 to TRBJ2-3, with D perhaps TRBD1 (6 bases). Trimming took off 5 bases at V and 1 base at J, with 10 bases between the two ends. The CDR3 is made up of 14 amino acids. CDR1 SNHLY and CDR2 FYNNEI come from the germline V gene. CDR3 in amino acids: CASSRDTRTDTQYF. CDR3 sequence (DNA): TGTGCCAGCAGTAGGGACACCCGCACAGATACGCAGTATTTT.

The chain couples TRBV7-4 to TRBJ2-7; D is undetermined. The CDR3 is 13 amino acids. Trimming took 6 bases from V and 4 from J, leaving 13 bases between them. Germline V gene sequence: CDR1 SGHVT, CDR2 SQSDAQ. CDR3 bases: TGTGCCAGCAGTGTGGGGATCAGATACGAGCAGTACTTC. As protein: CASSVGIRYEQYF.

The chain joins TRBV6-5 to TRBJ1-2; D is unclear. Per germline, CDR1 MNHEY and CDR2 SVGAGI. V was clipped by 6 bases and J by 2 bases, with 1 base between them. This CDR3 has 10 amino acids. The CDR3 region is CASSNYGYTF. In nucleotides, the CDR3 is TGTGCCAGCAGCAACTATGGCTACACCTTC.

The rearrangement uses TRBV7-9 and TRBJ1-3, with D possibly being TRBD1 (5 bases). V lost 0 bases, J lost 4 bases, and 10 bases lay in between. The CDR3 runs 15 residues. CDR1 SEHNR and CDR2 FQNEAQ come from the germline V gene (reference sequence). The DNA of the CDR3 is TGTGCCAGCAGCTTAGCCCCCCGGGGGGGAAACACCATATATTTT. This encodes CASSLAPRGGNTIYF.

The chain uses TRBV6-1 and TRBJ2-7; D unclear. Germline V gives CDR1 MNHNS, CDR2 SASEGT. Between the trimmed V and J ends, which lost 5 bases and 6 bases, there was a span of 8 bases. The CDR3 contains 11 residues. The CDR3 nucleotides read TGTGCCAGCAGTATGCCGCTCGAGCAGTACTTC. This codes for CASSMPLEQYF.

The chain has TRBV19 and TRBJ2-7, with a possible D match to TRBD1 (7 bases). This CDR3 has 15 residues. Germline lookup yields CDR1 LNHDA and CDR2 SQIVND (reference sequence). The ends were cut back, 6 bases at V and 4 bases at J, with 19 bases in the middle. The CDR3 loop is CASSLDGQAGYEQYF. CDR3 coding DNA: TGTGCCAGTAGCCTTGATGGACAGGCGGGATACGAGCAGTACTTC. Using reference TRBV19 and TRBJ2-7 for the parts outside the CDR3, the full variable domain is DGGITQSPKYLFRKEGQNVTLSCEQNLNHDAMYWYRQDPGQGLRLIYYSQIVNDFQKGDIAEGYSVSREKKESFPLTVTSAQKNPTAFYLCASSLDGQAGYEQYFGPGTRLTVT.

The V gene is TRBV7-3, the J gene TRBJ2-7, with 7 bases identical to TRBD1. Germline trimming cut 6 bases from V and 1 base from J; bases unmatched to any gene: 9. There are 15 residues in the CDR3. Looked up from germline, CDR1 is SGHTA and CDR2 is FQGTGA. CDR3 DNA sequence: TGTGCCAGCAGTTTTGCCGGGACAGAGTCCTACGAGCAGTACTTC. Its protein product is CASSFAGTESYEQYF.

The chain has TRBV5-4 and TRBJ2-5, with 8 bases matching TRBD1. Germline V gene data show CDR1 as SGHNT and CDR2 as YYREEE (reference sequence). The junction had 6 bases not matched to a gene; V was cut back by 1 base and J by 4 bases. The CDR3 has 15 amino acids. The CDR3 sequence: CASSLPGGGGETQYF. The DNA for the CDR3 is TGTGCCAGCAGCTTGCCAGGGGGCGGAGGAGAGACCCAGTACTTC.

This clone was recorded once. Other DNA variants within this sample encode the same CDR3. This rearrangement joins TRBV19 to TRBJ2-5; D ambiguous. Trimming removed 2 bases from V and 2 bases from J, with 9 bases in between. CDR1 and CDR2 from the germline V gene are LNHDA and SQIVND (reference sequence). The CDR3 spans 14 residues. CDR3: CASSIRAGQETQYF. The CDR3 nucleotides are TGTGCCAGTAGTATACGGGCAGGTCAAGAGACCCAGTACTTC.

V and J are TRBV5-4 and TRBJ2-7, with TRBD2 identical over 10 bases. V lost 0 bases to trimming and J lost 1 base; unmatched junction nucleotides: 4. The CDR3 sequence is 16 residues long. CDR1 SGHNT and CDR2 YYREEE come from the germline V gene (reference sequence). The CDR3 loop reads CASSLEAGGRSYEQYF. Here the CDR3 DNA reads TGTGCCAGCAGCTTGGAAGCGGGAGGGCGGTCCTACGAGCAGTACTTC. Based on the CDR3 plus reference TRBV5-4 and TRBJ2-7, the full variable domain is ETGVTQSPTHLIKTRGQQVTLRCSSQSGHNTVSWYQQALGQGPQFIFQYYREEENGRGNFPPRFSGLQFPNYSSELNVNALELDDSALYLCASSLEAGGRSYEQYFGPGTRLTVT.

The rearrangement uses TRBV15 and TRBJ1-1; D gene uncertain. V lost 5 bases, J lost 4 bases, and 11 bases lay in between. The CDR3 has 13 residues. Per germline, CDR1 LNHNV and CDR2 YYDKDF (reference sequence). The CDR3 loop reads CATSQKLATEAFF. The CDR3 DNA is TGTGCCACCAGCCAGAAGCTAGCCACTGAAGCTTTCTTT.

Here the CDR3 reads CASSVVATGLGNTIYF. CDR3 sequence (DNA): TGTGCCAGCAGTGTAGTAGCTACAGGGCTAGGAAACACCATATATTTT. V is TRBV6-1 and J is TRBJ1-3, with D tentatively TRBD1 (6 bases). V gave up 4 bases and J gave up 4 bases, with 17 bases separating them. The CDR3 totals 16 residues. Germline CDR1 and CDR2: MNHNS and SASEGT.

DNA for the CDR3: TGTGCCAGCAGTGTAGGAGGACTAGCGGGACCATTCTACAATGAGCAGTTCTTC. It specifies CASSVGGLAGPFYNEQFF. The gene calls are TRBV7-9 and TRBJ2-1; 12 bases align to TRBD2. V lost 6 bases to trimming and J lost 3 bases; unmatched junction nucleotides: 12. The germline V gene has CDR1 SEHNR and CDR2 FQNEAQ (reference sequence). This CDR3 is 18 amino acids long.

This clone was seen only once. The J gene is TRBJ1-3, the V gene TRBV5-4; D gene unclear. The CDR3 is 14 residues long. V lost 0 bases to trimming and J lost 4 bases, with 8 bases between them. In germline, CDR1 is SGHNT, CDR2 YYREEE (reference sequence). The CDR3 region has the DNA TGTGCCAGCAGCTTGGTAGGGAGCGGAAACACCATATATTTT. This translates into CASSLVGSGNTIYF.

The J gene is TRBJ2-3, the V gene TRBV5-1, with TRBD1 identical over 10 bases. This CDR3 region has 16 residues. The V and J ends lost 4 bases and 3 bases, in that order; junction bases with no gene match: 8. CDR1 is SGHRS and CDR2 is YFSETQ in the germline V gene. The chain's CDR3 is CASSLRQGASTDTQYF. In nucleotides, the CDR3 is TGCGCCAGCAGCCTCAGACAGGGGGCGTCAACAGATACGCAGTATTTT.

This rearrangement joins TRBV5-1 to TRBJ2-1; 13 bases map to TRBD2. Germline V gives CDR1 SGHRS, CDR2 YFSETQ. The CDR3 consists of 16 residues. V was pared by 2 bases and J by 5 bases, with 4 bases of the junction left unmatched. This CDR3 reads CASSFRTSGRDNEQFF. CDR3 bases: TGCGCCAGCAGCTTTCGTACTAGCGGGAGGGACAATGAGCAGTTCTTC.

The V and J genes are TRBV6-5 and TRBJ1-5; maybe TRBD1 (6 bases). This CDR3 region has 13 residues. Trimming took 6 bases from V and 6 from J, leaving 12 bases between them. CDR1 is MNHEY and CDR2 is SVGAGI in the germline V gene. The CDR3 nucleotides are TGTGCCAGCAGAGGGGGAGGAGGTCAGCCCCAGCATTTT. Translation: CASRGGGGQPQHF.

The J gene is TRBJ1-3, the V gene TRBV11-2; D might be TRBD1 (5 bases). Trimming cost V 4 bases and J 4 bases, with 17 bases left between them. CDR1 SGHAT and CDR2 FQNNGV come from the germline V gene. This CDR3 region has 16 residues. The CDR3 reads CASSSRSRDRGNTIYF. CDR3 DNA: TGTGCCAGCAGCTCTCGCAGCCGGGACCGCGGAAACACCATATATTTT.

The V gene is TRBV11-2, the J gene TRBJ2-5; D assignment may be TRBD1 or TRBD2 (5 bases each). The CDR3 totals 16 residues. Germline CDR1 is SGHAT and CDR2 is FQNNGV. The V end was cut by 2 bases, the J end by 4 bases, with 17 bases between. The chain's CDR3 is CASSLMPGAKVETQYF. The CDR3 DNA reads as TGTGCCAGCAGCTTAATGCCCGGGGCCAAGGTAGAGACCCAGTACTTC.

This chain joins TRBV18 and TRBJ2-5, with 10 bases aligning to TRBD1. CDR3 length equals 14 residues. J was trimmed by 4 bases and V by 5 bases; bases with no gene match: 4. Germline V gene sequence: CDR1 KGHSH, CDR2 LQKENI. The CDR3 DNA reads TGTGCCAGCTCATGGACAGGGGGGTCAGAGACCCAGTACTTC. Protein: CASSWTGGSETQYF.

The chain carries TRBV4-2 and TRBJ2-7; no definite D call. Germline V gene sequence: CDR1 LGHNA, CDR2 YNFKEQ. The CDR3 runs 15 residues. The ends were cut back, 1 base at V and 3 bases at J, with 13 bases in the middle. The CDR3 protein is CASSQGQTLYYEQYF. The CDR3 DNA reads as TGTGCCAGCAGCCAAGGGCAGACCCTTTACTACGAGCAGTACTTC.

J is TRBJ2-7 and V is TRBV11-2, with a tentative D call TRBD2 (5 bases). This CDR3 comprises 13 residues. V gave up 5 bases and J gave up 4 bases, with 12 bases separating them. Germline CDR1 SGHAT, CDR2 FQNNGV. CDR3 bases: TGTGCCAGCAGCCCCCTGGGAGATTACGAGCAGTACTTC. Amino acids: CASSPLGDYEQYF.

The V and J genes are TRBV19 and TRBJ2-3; 10 nucleotides line up with TRBD2. Germline CDR1 is LNHDA and CDR2 is SQIVND (reference sequence). Germline trimming cut 6 bases from V and 4 bases from J; bases unmatched to any gene: 4. The CDR3 sequence is 14 residues long. CDR3 in amino acids: CASRRTSGADTQYF. DNA of the CDR3: TGTGCCAGTAGGAGGACTAGCGGAGCAGATACGCAGTATTTT.

The V call is TRBV29-1, the J call TRBJ2-4; 7 bases line up with TRBD1. Trimming at V came to 0 bases and at J to 11 bases, leaving 10 bases not matched to a gene. CDR3 size: 14 residues. Germline loops: CDR1 SQVTM, CDR2 ANQGSEA. Here the CDR3 reads CSVEDKQGWTVQYF. CDR3 in DNA: TGCAGCGTTGAAGATAAACAGGGGTGGACAGTTCAGTACTTC.

The chain recombines TRBV18 with TRBJ1-6; D remains ambiguous. Germline CDR1 and CDR2: KGHSH and LQKENI. This CDR3 is 14 amino acids long. With 3 bases removed from V and 7 bases from J, the gap between germline ends came to 10 bases. In nucleotides, the CDR3 is TGTGCCAGCTCACCGGTACGGTCGAATTCACCCCTCCACTTT. Translating it yields CASSPVRSNSPLHF.

The chain joins TRBV7-2 to TRBJ2-7; 14 bases match TRBD2. Losses at the gene ends were 3 bases for V and 7 bases for J; bases not matched to a gene: 8. CDR3 size: 16 residues. CDR1 and CDR2 (germline): SGHTA, FQGNSA. The CDR3 here is CASSFTTSGRAREQYF. In nucleotides, the CDR3 is TGTGCCAGCAGCTTCACGACTAGCGGGAGGGCAAGGGAGCAGTACTTC.

The rearrangement joins TRBV25-1 to TRBJ1-2, with D perhaps matching TRBD1 (6 bases). The CDR3 totals 14 residues. Trimming left V 1 base short and J 8 bases short, with 14 bases between. Germline-derived CDR1 and CDR2 are MGHDK and SYGVNS. The CDR3: CASSELMDRGGYTF. The CDR3 bases are TGTGCCAGCAGTGAATTGATGGACAGAGGGGGCTACACCTTC.

This clone came up once. CDR3 amino acids: CASSFTVSGANVLTF. For the CDR3, the DNA is TGTGCCAGCAGTTTCACAGTGTCTGGGGCCAACGTCCTGACTTTC. The genes are TRBV6-1 and TRBJ2-6; D unclear. Germline V lookup: CDR1 MNHNS, CDR2 SASEGT. There are 15 residues in the CDR3. V was cut by 5 bases and J by 1 base, with 9 bases left in between.